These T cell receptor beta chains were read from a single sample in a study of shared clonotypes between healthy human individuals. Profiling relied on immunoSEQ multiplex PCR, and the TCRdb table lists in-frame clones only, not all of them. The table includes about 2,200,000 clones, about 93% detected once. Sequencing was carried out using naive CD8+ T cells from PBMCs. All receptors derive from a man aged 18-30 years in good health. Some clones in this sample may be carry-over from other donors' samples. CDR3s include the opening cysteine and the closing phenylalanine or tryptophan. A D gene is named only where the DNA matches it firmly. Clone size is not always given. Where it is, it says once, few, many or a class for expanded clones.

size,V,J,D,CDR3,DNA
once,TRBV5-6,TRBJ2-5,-,CASSFRGYQETQYF,TGTGCCAGCAGCTTCCGCGGCTACCAAGAGACCCAGTACTTC
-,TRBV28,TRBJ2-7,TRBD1,CASSLLGQGSYEQYF,TGTGCCAGCAGTTTATTAGGACAGGGTAGTTACGAGCAGTACTTC
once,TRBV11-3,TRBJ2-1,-,CASSSTAYNEQFF,TGTGCCAGCAGCTCGACGGCTTACAATGAGCAGTTCTTC
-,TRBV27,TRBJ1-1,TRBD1,CASSPTDRGLPEAFF,TGTGCCAGCAGTCCCACGGACAGGGGGCTCCCTGAAGCTTTCTTT
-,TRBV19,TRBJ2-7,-,CASRRGRSEQYF,TGTGCCAGTAGGCGGGGGCGATCCGAGCAGTACTTC
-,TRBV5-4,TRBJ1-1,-,CASSLGRTDGEAFF,TGTGCCAGCAGCCTGGGGAGGACGGACGGGGAGGCTTTCTTT
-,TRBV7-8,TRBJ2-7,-,CASSQSLASSYEQYF,TGTGCCAGCAGTCAGTCACTAGCTAGCTCCTACGAGCAGTACTTC
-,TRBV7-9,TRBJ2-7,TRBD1,CASSSAWDSEQYF,TGTGCCAGCAGCTCGGCCTGGGACAGCGAGCAGTACTTC
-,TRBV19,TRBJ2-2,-,CASSIDRAELFF,TGTGCCAGTAGTATCGATCGAGCGGAGCTGTTTTTT
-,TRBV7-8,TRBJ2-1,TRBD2,CASSYRLAGGPLPQYNEQFF,TGTGCCAGCAGCTATAGACTAGCGGGAGGACCCCTCCCCCAGTACAATGAGCAGTTCTTC
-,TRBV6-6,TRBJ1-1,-,CASTWTDNTEAFF,TGTGCCAGCACCTGGACAGACAACACTGAAGCTTTCTTT
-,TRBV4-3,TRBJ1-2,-,CASSPRRGGENINYGYTF,TGCGCCAGCAGCCCCCGGCGTGGGGGTGAAAATATTAACTATGGCTACACCTTC
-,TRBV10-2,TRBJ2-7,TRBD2,CASSEGLSGSPYEQYF,TGCGCCAGCAGTGAGGGGCTTAGCGGGAGCCCCTACGAGCAGTACTTC
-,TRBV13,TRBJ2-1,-,CASSLGLAGSSYNEQFF,TGTGCCAGCAGCTTAGGACTAGCCGGGAGCTCCTACAATGAGCAGTTCTTC
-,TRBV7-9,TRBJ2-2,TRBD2,CASSLVLGGPSGELFF,TGTGCCAGCAGCTTAGTTCTGGGAGGGCCCTCCGGGGAGCTGTTTTTT
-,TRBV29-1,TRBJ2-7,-,CSVLSQGSYEQYF,TGCAGCGTCCTATCCCAGGGAAGCTACGAGCAGTACTTC
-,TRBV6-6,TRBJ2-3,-,CASSYSGETDTQYF,TGTGCCAGCAGTTACTCAGGAGAAACAGATACGCAGTATTTT
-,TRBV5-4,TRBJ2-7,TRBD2,CASSLEAGDPYEQYF,TGTGCCAGCAGCTTGGAAGCGGGAGATCCCTACGAGCAGTACTTC
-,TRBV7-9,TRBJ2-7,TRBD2,CASSPREVLVYEQYF,TGTGCCAGCAGCCCACGGGAGGTCCTTGTGTACGAGCAGTACTTC